This T cell receptor (beta chain) came from a study of early T cells in non-severe SARS-CoV-2 infection. Overall study: Sequencing targeted bulk RNA from unsorted whole blood, leaving chains unpaired.

CDR3 length equals 16 residues. V dropped 3 bases and J dropped 0 bases, with 15 bases sitting between them. General study points: Anti-spike CD8 responses were favored in VDJdb matching, and private and CD4 specificities were missed.

This clonotype was observed many times. What it recognizes is unknown. Individual cDNA molecules were tagged with unique molecular identifiers, the study reported. One entry per CDR3 protein, called by TCRdb with MiXCR from the 5' RACE reads. This table holds 30,000 or so distinct CDR3 sequences, around 6% found once. The sequence was collected from an adult who was a healthcare worker with PCR-confirmed SARS-CoV-2 infection or an uninfected control (not recorded which). V gene TRBV12-3 or TRBV12-4 combines with J gene TRBJ2-7, with a possible D match to TRBD1 (6 bases). The specimen was whole blood. CDR3 bases: TGTGCCAGCAGTTTTACCAGGGGCCGGAGCTCCTACGAGCAGTACTTC. It codes for CASSFTRGRSSYEQYF.